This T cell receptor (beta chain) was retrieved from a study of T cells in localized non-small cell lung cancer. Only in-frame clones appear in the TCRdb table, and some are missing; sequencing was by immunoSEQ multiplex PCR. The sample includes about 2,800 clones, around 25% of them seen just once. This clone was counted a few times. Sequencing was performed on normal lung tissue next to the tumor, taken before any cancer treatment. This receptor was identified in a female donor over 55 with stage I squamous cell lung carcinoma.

The CDR3 nucleotides are TGTGCCAGCAGTAGCACTCGTCCCTACGAGCAGTACTTC. Translation gives CASSSTRPYEQYF. The V call is TRBV6-7, the J call TRBJ2-7, with D uncertain. TRBV6-7 is marked as an open reading frame, function uncertain. The CDR3 runs 13 residues. V lost 5 bases to trimming and J lost 2 bases, with 10 bases between them.